The sequence of this T cell receptor (beta chain) was determined in a study of blood T cell repertoires in COVID-19. Looking at the study overall: Collection of acute and convalescent COVID-19 samples took place in the United States, Italy and Spain. T cells, B-cell-depleted T cells, or PBMCs provided the cDNA or gDNA that served as material.

Authors' processing steps: Estimation of nucleated cell counts relied on the amplification of reference gene primers. Measured with immunoSEQ multiplex PCR; TCRdb has only the in-frame clones, and not every one. D and trimming were read from the DNA, whereas the V and J calls and clone size are those reported in that table. Altogether 180,000 or so clones are present, roughly nine tenths being singletons, with the ten largest covering about 0.95%. Germline loops: CDR1 SNHLY, CDR2 FYNNEI. V lost 7 bases and J lost 2; bases outside the gene matches: 10. The CDR3 consists of 15 residues. Sequencing was performed on peripheral blood. This receptor was identified in a young man with acute or convalescent COVID-19. The chain joins TRBV2 to TRBJ2-5; 7 positions match TRBD1. The CDR3 region has the DNA TGTGCCAGCAAATTAACAGGGGTCGTGCAAGAGACCCAGTACTTC. It is translated as CASKLTGVVQETQYF.